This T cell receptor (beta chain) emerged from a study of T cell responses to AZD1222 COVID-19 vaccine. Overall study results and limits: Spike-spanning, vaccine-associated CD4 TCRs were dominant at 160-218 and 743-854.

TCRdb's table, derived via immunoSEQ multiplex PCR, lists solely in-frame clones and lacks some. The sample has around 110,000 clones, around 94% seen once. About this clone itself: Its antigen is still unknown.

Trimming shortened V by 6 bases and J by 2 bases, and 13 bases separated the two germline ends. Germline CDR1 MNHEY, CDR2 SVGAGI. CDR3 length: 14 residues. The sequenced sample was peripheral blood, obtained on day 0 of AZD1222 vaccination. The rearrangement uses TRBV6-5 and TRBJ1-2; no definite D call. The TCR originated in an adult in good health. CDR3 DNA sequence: TGTGCCAGCAGGGACGCTGGCACCAACTATGGCTACACCTTC. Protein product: CASRDAGTNYGYTF.